The clone carrying this T cell receptor (beta chain) was seen more than once but under ten times. CDR3 length: 13 residues. V lost 3 bases to trimming and J lost 4 bases, with 9 bases between them. Germline V gene sequence: CDR1 SGHRS, CDR2 YFSETQ. With a J-beta primer mix and a sample-barcoded 5' primer, a second PCR ran roughly 6 to 11 cycles. From the 5' RACE reads, TCRdb called clonotypes with MiXCR, one entry per CDR3 protein. This table has around 620,000 distinct CDR3 sequences, roughly a quarter appearing once. The sample belongs to a study of blood T cells in healthy people across ages. Sequenced input: blood. The chain couples TRBV5-1 to TRBJ2-3; the D is unclear. The source is a woman in her 70s in good health. The CDR3 coding sequence is TGCGCCAGCAGCTCGGTCGTCTCAGATACGCAGTATTTT. Amino acids: CASSSVVSDTQYF.